This T cell receptor beta chain was sequenced during a study of T cells in women clearing cervical HPV infection. On the study more broadly: Case blood drawn at lesion detection; control blood after infection cleared.

Generated by immunoSEQ multiplex PCR, the TCRdb table keeps only in-frame clones and is missing some. This sample's table reports 40,000 to 60,000 clones. The sequenced sample consisted of blood buffy coat. This TCR was sampled from a woman between 18 and 70 years old with a cervical HPV16 infection that either progressed to CIN3+ or cleared (not recorded which).

Incomplete CDR3 DNA: TGTGCCAGCTCACCACCGGACAGGGCCTCCTACGAG. It specifies CASSPPDRASYE. The full-length CDR3 reads as CASSPPDRASYEAFF. The rearrangement uses TRBV18 and TRBJ1-1; TRBD1 matches 8 bases. The read stops 3 residues short of the end of the CDR3; the missing end is completed from the germline J gene. The CDR3 runs to 15 residues. Germline V gene data show CDR1 as KGHSH and CDR2 as LQKENI. Variable domain in full (rest from reference TRBV18 and TRBJ1-1): NAGVMQNPRHLVRRRGQEARLRCSPMKGHSHVYWYRQLPEEGLKFMVYLQKENIIDESGMPKERFSAEFPKEGPSILRIQQVVRGDSAAYFCASSPPDRASYEAFFGQGTRLTVV.